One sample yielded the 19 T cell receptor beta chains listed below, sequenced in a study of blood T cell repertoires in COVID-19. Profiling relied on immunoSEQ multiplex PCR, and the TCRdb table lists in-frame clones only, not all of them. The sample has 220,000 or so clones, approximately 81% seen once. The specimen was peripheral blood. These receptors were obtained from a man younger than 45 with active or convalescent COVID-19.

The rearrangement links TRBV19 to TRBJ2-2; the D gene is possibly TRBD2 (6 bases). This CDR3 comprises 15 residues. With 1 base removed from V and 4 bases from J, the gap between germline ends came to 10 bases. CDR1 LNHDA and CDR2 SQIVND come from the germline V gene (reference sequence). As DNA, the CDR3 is TGTGCCAGTAGTATAGGGGGGAGGCTCACCGGGGAGCTGTTTTTT. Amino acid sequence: CASSIGGRLTGELFF.

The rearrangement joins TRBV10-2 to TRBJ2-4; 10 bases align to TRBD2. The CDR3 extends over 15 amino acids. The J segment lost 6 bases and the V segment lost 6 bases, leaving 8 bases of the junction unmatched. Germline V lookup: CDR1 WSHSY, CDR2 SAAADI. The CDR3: CASRQAGGRINIQYF. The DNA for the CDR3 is TGCGCCAGCAGGCAAGCGGGGGGGCGTATAAACATTCAGTACTTC.

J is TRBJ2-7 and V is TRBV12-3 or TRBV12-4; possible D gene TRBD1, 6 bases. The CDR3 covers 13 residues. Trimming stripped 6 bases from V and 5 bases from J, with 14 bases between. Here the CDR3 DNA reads TGTGCCAGCAGCCTTACAGGGTCCCACGAGCAGTACTTC. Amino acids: CASSLTGSHEQYF.

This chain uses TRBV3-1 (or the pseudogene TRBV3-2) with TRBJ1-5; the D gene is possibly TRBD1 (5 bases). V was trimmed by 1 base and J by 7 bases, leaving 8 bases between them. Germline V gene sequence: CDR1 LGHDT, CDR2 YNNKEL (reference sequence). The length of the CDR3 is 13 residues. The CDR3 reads CASSQGGGQPQHF. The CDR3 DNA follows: TGTGCCAGCAGCCAAGGGGGGGGGCAGCCCCAGCATTTT.

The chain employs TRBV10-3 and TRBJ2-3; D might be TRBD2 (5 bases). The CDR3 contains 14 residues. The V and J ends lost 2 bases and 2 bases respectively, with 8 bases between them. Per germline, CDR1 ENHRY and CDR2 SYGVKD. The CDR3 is CAISEGSVTDTQYF. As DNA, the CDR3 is TGTGCCATCAGTGAGGGGAGCGTCACAGATACGCAGTATTTT.

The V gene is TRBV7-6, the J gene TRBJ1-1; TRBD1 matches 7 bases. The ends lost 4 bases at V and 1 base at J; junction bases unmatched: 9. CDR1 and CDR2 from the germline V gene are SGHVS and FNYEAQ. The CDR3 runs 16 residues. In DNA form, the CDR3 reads TGTGCCAGCAGCTACCAGGCCGGGACAGCGAACACTGAAGCTTTCTTT. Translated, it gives CASSYQAGTANTEAFF.

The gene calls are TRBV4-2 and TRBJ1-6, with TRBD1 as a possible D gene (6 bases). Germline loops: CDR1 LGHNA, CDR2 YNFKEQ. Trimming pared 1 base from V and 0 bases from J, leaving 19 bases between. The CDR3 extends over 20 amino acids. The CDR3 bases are TGTGCCAGCAGCCAAGCGTCGACAGGAGGTAGTAGCTCCTATAATTCACCCCTCCACTTT. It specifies CASSQASTGGSSSYNSPLHF.

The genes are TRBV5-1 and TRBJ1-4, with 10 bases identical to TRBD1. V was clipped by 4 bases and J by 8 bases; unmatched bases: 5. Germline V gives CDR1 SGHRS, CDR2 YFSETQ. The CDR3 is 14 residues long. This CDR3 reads CASSPGTGAEKLFF. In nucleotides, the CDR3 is TGCGCCAGCAGCCCCGGGACAGGGGCCGAAAAACTGTTTTTT.

Written as DNA, the CDR3 is TGTGCCAGCAGTCTGACGGTAGGGGTCGGTGCGAACTATGGCTACACCTTC. Translation: CASSLTVGVGANYGYTF. The V call is TRBV5-8, the J call TRBJ1-2, with a possible D match to TRBD1 (5 bases). The CDR3 contains 17 residues. In germline, CDR1 is SGHTS, CDR2 YDEGEE. V lost 5 bases and J lost 2, with 22 bases in between.

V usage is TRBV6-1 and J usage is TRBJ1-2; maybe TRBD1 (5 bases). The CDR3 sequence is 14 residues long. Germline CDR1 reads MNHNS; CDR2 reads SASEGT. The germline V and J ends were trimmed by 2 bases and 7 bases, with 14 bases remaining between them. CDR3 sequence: CASSEHVQGGGYTF. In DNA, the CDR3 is TGTGCCAGCAGTGAACATGTCCAGGGCGGTGGCTACACCTTC.

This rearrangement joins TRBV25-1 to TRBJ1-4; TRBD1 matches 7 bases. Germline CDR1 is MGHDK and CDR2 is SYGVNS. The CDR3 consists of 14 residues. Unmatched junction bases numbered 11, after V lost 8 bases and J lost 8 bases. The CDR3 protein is CASSTGTVGEKLFF. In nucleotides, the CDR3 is TGTGCCAGCTCCACCGGGACAGTCGGCGAAAAACTGTTTTTT.

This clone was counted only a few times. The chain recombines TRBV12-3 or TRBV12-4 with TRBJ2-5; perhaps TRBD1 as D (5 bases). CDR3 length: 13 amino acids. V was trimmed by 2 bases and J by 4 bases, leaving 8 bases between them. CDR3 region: CASSLRGTETQYF. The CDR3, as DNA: TGTGCCAGCAGTTTAAGGGGAACAGAGACCCAGTACTTC.

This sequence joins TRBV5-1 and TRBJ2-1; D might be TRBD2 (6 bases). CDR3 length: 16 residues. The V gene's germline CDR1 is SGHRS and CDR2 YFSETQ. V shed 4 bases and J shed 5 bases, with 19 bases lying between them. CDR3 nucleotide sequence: TGCGCCAGCAGCCCCGCCGGGACTTCTAGCAACAATGAGCAGTTCTTC. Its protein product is CASSPAGTSSNNEQFF.

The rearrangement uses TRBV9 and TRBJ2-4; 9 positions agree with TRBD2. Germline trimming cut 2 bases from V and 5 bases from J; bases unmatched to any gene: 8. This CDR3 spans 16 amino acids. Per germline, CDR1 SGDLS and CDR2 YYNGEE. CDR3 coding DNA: TGTGCCAGCAGCGTTGGTAGCGGGAGTTCTGAAAACATTCAGTACTTC. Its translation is CASSVGSGSSENIQYF.

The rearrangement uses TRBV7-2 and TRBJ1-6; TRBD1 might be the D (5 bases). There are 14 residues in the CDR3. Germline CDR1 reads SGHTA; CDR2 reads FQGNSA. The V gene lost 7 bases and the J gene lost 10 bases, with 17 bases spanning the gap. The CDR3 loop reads CASTPGPGRSPLHF. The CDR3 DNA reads TGTGCCAGCACCCCCGGCCCAGGGCGCTCACCCCTCCACTTT.

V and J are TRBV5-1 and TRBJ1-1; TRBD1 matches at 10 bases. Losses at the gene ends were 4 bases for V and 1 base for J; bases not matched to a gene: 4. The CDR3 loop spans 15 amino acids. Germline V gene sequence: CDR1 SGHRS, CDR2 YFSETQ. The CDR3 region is CASSRDRGKNTEAFF. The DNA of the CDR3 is TGCGCCAGCAGCCGGGACAGGGGTAAGAACACTGAAGCTTTCTTT.

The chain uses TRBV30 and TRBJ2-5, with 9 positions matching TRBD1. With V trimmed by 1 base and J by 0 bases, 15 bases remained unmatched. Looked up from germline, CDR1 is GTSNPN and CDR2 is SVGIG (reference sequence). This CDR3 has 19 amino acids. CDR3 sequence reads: CAWSGRNRGHYRYQETQYF. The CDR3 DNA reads TGTGCCTGGAGTGGCCGAAACAGGGGGCATTATCGGTACCAAGAGACCCAGTACTTC.

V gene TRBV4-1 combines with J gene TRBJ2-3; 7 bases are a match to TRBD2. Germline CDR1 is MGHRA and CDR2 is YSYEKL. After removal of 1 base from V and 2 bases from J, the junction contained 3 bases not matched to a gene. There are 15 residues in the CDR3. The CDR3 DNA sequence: TGCGCCAGCAGCCAAGGGGAGGGCTTCACAGATACGCAGTATTTT. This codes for CASSQGEGFTDTQYF.

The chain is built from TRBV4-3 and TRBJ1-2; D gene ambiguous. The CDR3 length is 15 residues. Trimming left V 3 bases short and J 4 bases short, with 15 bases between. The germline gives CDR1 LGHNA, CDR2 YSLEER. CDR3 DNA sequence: TGCGCCAGCAGCCACGATGTAGCAGTCCTCTATGGCTACACCTTC. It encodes CASSHDVAVLYGYTF.